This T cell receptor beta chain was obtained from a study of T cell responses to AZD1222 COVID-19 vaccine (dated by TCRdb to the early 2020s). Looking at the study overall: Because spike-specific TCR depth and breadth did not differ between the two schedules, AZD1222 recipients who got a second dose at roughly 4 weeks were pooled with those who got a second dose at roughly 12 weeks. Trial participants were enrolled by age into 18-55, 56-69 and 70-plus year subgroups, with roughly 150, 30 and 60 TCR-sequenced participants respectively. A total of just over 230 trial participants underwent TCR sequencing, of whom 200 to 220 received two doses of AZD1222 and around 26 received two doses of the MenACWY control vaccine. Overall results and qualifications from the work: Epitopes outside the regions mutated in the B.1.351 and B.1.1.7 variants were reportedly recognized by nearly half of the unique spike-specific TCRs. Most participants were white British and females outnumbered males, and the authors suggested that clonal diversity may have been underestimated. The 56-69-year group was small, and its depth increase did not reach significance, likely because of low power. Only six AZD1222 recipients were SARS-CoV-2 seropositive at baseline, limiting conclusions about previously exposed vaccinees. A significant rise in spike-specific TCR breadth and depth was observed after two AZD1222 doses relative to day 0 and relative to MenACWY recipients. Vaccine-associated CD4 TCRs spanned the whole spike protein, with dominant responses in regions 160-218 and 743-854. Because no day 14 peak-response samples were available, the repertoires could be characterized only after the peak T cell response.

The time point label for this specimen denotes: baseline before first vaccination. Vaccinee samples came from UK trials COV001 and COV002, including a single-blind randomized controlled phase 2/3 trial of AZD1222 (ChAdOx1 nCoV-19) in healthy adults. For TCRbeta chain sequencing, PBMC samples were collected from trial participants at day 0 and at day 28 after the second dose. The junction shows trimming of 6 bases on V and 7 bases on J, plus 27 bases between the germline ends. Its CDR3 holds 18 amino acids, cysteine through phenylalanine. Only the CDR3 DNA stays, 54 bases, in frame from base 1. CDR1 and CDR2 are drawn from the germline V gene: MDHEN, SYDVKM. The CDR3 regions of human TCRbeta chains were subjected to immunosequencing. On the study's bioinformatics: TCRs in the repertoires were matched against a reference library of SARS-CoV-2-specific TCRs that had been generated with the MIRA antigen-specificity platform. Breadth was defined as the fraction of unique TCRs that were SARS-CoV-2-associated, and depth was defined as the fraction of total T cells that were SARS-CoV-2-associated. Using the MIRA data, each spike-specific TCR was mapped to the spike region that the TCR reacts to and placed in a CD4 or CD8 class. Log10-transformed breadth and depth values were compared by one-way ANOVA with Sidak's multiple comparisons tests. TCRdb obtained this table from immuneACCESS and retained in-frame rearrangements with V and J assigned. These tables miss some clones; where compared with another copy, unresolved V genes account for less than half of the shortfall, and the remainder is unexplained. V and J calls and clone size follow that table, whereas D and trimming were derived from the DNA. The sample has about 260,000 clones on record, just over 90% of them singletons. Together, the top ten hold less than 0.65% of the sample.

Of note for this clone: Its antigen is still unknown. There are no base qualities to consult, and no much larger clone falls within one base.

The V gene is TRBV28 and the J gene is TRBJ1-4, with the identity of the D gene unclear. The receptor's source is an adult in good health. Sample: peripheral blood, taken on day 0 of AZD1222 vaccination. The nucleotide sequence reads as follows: TGTGCCAGCAGCATACGCCCTAGGACGGCGGTGCACTTTGAAAAACTGTTTTTT. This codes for CASSIRPRTAVHFEKLFF.